This record looks at one T cell receptor (beta chain) sequence and its context. What it binds is unknown. V lost 1 base and J 0 bases, leaving 10 bases between the germline ends. Germline CDR1 and CDR2: SEHNR and FQNEAQ (reference sequence). The CDR3 consists of 16 residues. The record originates from a study of cytomegalovirus exposure and HLA in healthy donors. The PCR was carried out with 60 Vbeta primers and 13 Jbeta primers. The method was immunoSEQ multiplex PCR; TCRdb's version includes in-frame clones alone and lacks a portion of them. The sample holds 85,000 to 90,000 clones, 65% to 75% seen once. Study-wide results and limits: The classifier was said to identify cytomegalovirus status with high specificity and sensitivity. Association of a missense DCLRE1C variant with TCR beta V- and J-gene trimming was reported in a later analysis. According to the study, 180 or so TCR beta chains were cytomegalovirus-associated. An analysis done earlier found most TCR beta V segments productive about 87% or about 30% of the time.

This receptor was taken from a man in his thirties or forties in good health and CMV-seronegative. The specimen sequenced was PBMCs. V is TRBV7-9 and J is TRBJ2-4; D gene ambiguous. CDR3 region: CASSLGDNLAKNIQYF. As DNA, the CDR3 is TGTGCCAGCAGCTTAGGCGACAATCTAGCCAAAAACATTCAGTACTTC.